Below are 32 T cell receptor beta chains sequenced from a single sample in a study of metastatic and nonmetastatic thyroid tumors (dated by TCRdb to 2018 to 2021). Libraries were prepared through PCR. The instrument given in TCRdb is Illumina HiSeq 4000. Using fastp at Q25 and MiXCR, TCRdb reprocessed the public reads and kept productive beta chains. This sample comprises 50,000 to 60,000 clones, approximately 15% of them detected only once. Together, the top ten hold about 3% of the sample. Before undergoing thyroid surgery, none of the patients had been given any kind of treatment. What was sequenced was blood. The receptors derive from a female donor with papillary thyroid cancer or a benign thyroid nodule (not recorded which). Some clones in this sample may be carry-over from other donors' samples.

This clone was picked up a small number of times. Given a much more abundant clone one base away, this may be a read error. The chain has TRBV29-1 and TRBJ1-2; D unclear. V was clipped by 5 bases and J by 7 bases, with 2 bases between them. CDR3 length: 8 amino acids. From germline, CDR1 is SQVTM and CDR2 ANQGSEA. CDR3 loop: CSVCGYTF. The DNA of the CDR3 is TGCAGCGTTTGTGGCTACACCTTC.

This clone was seen at least ten times. The J gene is TRBJ2-3, the V gene TRBV20-1; 15 bases map to TRBD2. The CDR3 sequence is 17 residues long. Germline CDR1 is DFQATT and CDR2 is SNEGSKA (reference sequence). Trimming removed 5 bases from V and 8 bases from J; junction bases left unmatched: 14. CDR3 residues: CSAFKGTSGRWVGTQYF. The DNA of the CDR3 is TGCAGTGCTTTCAAGGGGACTAGCGGGAGGTGGGTAGGTACGCAGTATTTT.

This clone was detected a few times. A junction boundary mismatches the germline segment, possibly from a read error. The gene calls are TRBV29-1 and TRBJ2-1; 11 bases align to TRBD1. The CDR3 totals 12 residues. Germline CDR1 SQVTM, CDR2 ANQGSEA. In DNA form, the CDR3 reads TGCAGCGTGTGGACAGGGGGCAATGATCAGTTCTTC. This gives the protein CSVWTGGNDQFF.

This clone was found many times. In nucleotides, the CDR3 is TGTGCCTGGAGTGTACTGGGGGGGGATCAGCCCCAGCATTTT. Translating gives CAWSVLGGDQPQHF. The genes are TRBV30 and TRBJ1-5; tentative D call: TRBD1 (5 bases). Germline lookup yields CDR1 GTSNPN and CDR2 SVGIG (reference sequence). V lost 0 bases and J lost 5, with 11 bases in between. The CDR3 loop spans 14 amino acids.

This clone was picked up many times. This rearrangement joins TRBV5-1 to TRBJ2-1; TRBD1 aligns across 9 bases. There are 15 residues in the CDR3. Germline CDR1 SGHRS, CDR2 YFSETQ. V gave up 2 bases and J gave up 8 bases; unmatched junction bases: 8. CDR3 protein: CASSLQGAPVDEQFF. The DNA for the CDR3 is TGCGCCAGCAGCTTACAGGGGGCGCCGGTCGATGAGCAGTTCTTC.

About this clone: A read error may be the cause here, since a much bigger clone is one base away. This rearrangement joins TRBV5-1 to TRBJ1-1, with D possibly matching TRBD1 (5 bases). Germline V gene data show CDR1 as SGHRS and CDR2 as YFSETQ. The CDR3 spans 16 residues. V was shortened by 4 bases and J by 10 bases, with 26 bases between the two germline ends. The CDR3 loop is CASSRGGDLGEDGAFF. The CDR3, as DNA: TGCGCCAGCAGCCGGGGTGGTGACCTGGGGGAGGATGGAGCTTTCTTT.

The table lists this clone with many counts. The chain joins TRBV27 to TRBJ2-2; a weak D match, TRBD1 (6 bases). In germline, CDR1 is MNHEY, CDR2 SMNVEV (reference sequence). The V gene lost 6 bases and the J gene lost 4 bases, with 12 bases spanning the gap. The CDR3 is 14 residues long. CDR3 protein: CASRSTGSTGELFF. DNA of the CDR3: TGTGCCAGCAGGTCTACAGGGTCCACCGGGGAGCTGTTTTTT.

As to this clone: Germline and junction disagree at one end, which may indicate a read error. Within the sample, other DNA sequences also encode this same CDR3. The V gene is TRBV18, the J gene TRBJ2-7, with a weak D call TRBD2 (6 bases). The CDR3 covers 14 residues. Germline loops: CDR1 KGHSH, CDR2 LQKENI. CDR3 DNA sequence: TGTGCCAGCTCACCAGGGACTGGGACCTATGAGCAGTACTTC. Protein: CASSPGTGTYEQYF.

The V and J genes are TRBV9 and TRBJ1-1, with a tentative D call TRBD1 (6 bases). The germline V and J ends were trimmed by 2 bases and 4 bases, with 12 bases remaining between them. This CDR3 contains 14 residues. CDR1 SGDLS and CDR2 YYNGEE come from the germline V gene. CDR3 bases: TGTGCCAGCAGCGTCGACAGGTGGGCCACTGAAGCTTTCTTT. This encodes CASSVDRWATEAFF.

About this clone itself: An end of the junction does not agree with germline; a read error may underlie this. The chain is built from TRBV7-8 and TRBJ2-7; tentative D call: TRBD1 (5 bases). The CDR3 extends over 16 amino acids. Looked up from germline, CDR1 is SGHVS and CDR2 is FQNEAQ. CDR3 nucleotides: TGTGCCAGCAGCTTCCATCTGCCAAGGGGTAGGCTGGAGCGGTACTTC. It is translated as CASSFHLPRGRLERYF.

V is TRBV4-2 and J is TRBJ2-1; 11 bases are a match to TRBD2. The germline V gene encodes CDR1 LGHNA and CDR2 YNFKEQ. J was trimmed by 4 bases and V by 5 bases; bases with no gene match: 10. This CDR3 has 17 amino acids. The CDR3, as DNA: TGTGCCAGCAGCGCCTCTAGCGGGGGGAATCGTTACAATGAGCAGTTCTTC. It encodes CASSASSGGNRYNEQFF.

The rearrangement links TRBV20-1 to TRBJ1-1; D possibly corresponds to TRBD1 (6 bases). The V gene's germline CDR1 is DFQATT and CDR2 SNEGSKA (reference sequence). Deletions cut 2 bases from V and 4 bases from J, with 17 bases between. The CDR3 is 15 amino acids. The CDR3 DNA reads as TGCAGTGCTAGACCCTTGACAGGCAAGGGCACTGAAGCTTTCTTT. Protein sequence: CSARPLTGKGTEAFF.

V usage is TRBV18 and J usage is TRBJ1-5; no definite D call. Germline CDR1 reads KGHSH; CDR2 reads LQKENI. The CDR3 is made up of 15 amino acids. The V end lost 2 bases, the J end lost 0 bases, and 8 bases lay between the germline ends. The CDR3 reads CASSPGEDSNQPQHF. CDR3 coding DNA: TGTGCCAGCTCACCAGGAGAAGATAGCAATCAGCCCCAGCATTTT.

This clone appeared many times. The chain combines TRBV4-2 with TRBJ2-1; 9 bases are shared with TRBD2. Germline CDR1 reads LGHNA; CDR2 reads YNFKEQ. Trimming at V came to 6 bases and at J to 4 bases, leaving 7 bases not matched to a gene. The CDR3 extends over 15 amino acids. The CDR3 loop reads CASSPRLADYNEQFF. In DNA, the CDR3 is TGTGCCAGCAGTCCGAGACTAGCGGATTACAATGAGCAGTTCTTC.

This clone was detected many times. V gene TRBV4-2 combines with J gene TRBJ2-2; tentative D call: TRBD2 (5 bases). V gave up 1 base and J gave up 6 bases, with 9 bases separating them. Germline values: CDR1 LGHNA, CDR2 YNFKEQ. This CDR3 is 14 amino acids long. In DNA, the CDR3 is TGTGCCAGCAGCCAAGGATGGGAGCCCGGGGAGCTGTTTTTT. Protein: CASSQGWEPGELFF.

Worth noting for this clone: Germline is not matched at one junction end, which may reflect a read error. V usage is TRBV28 and J usage is TRBJ2-7; no firm D call. Germline CDR1 reads MDHEN; CDR2 reads SYDVKM. This CDR3 spans 13 amino acids. In DNA form, the CDR3 reads TGTGCCAGCACGGATTATTCTTTCTACGATCAGTACTTC. It encodes CASTDYSFYDQYF. Filled out from reference TRBV28 and TRBJ2-7, the complete variable domain reads DVKVTQSSRYLVKRTGEKVFLECVQDMDHENMFWYRQDPGLGLRLIYFSYDVKMKEKGDIPEGYSVSREKKERFSLILESASTNQTSMYLCASTDYSFYDQYFGPGTRLTVT.

There are many counts of this clone. CDR3 DNA sequence: TGTGCCAGCGGGACATCCTACAATGAGCAGTTCTTC. Its translation: CASGTSYNEQFF. The V gene is TRBV28, the J gene TRBJ2-1; D perhaps matches TRBD1 (6 bases). With 8 bases removed from V and 1 base from J, the gap between germline ends came to 6 bases. The CDR3 has 12 residues. Germline CDR1 and CDR2: MDHEN and SYDVKM.

The table lists this clone with a few counts. J is TRBJ2-1 and V is TRBV28, with D possibly called TRBD1 or TRBD2 (6 bases each). The CDR3 has 18 residues. Between the trimmed V and J ends, which lost 3 bases and 10 bases, there was a span of 28 bases. Germline loops: CDR1 MDHEN, CDR2 SYDVKM. CDR3 coding DNA: TGTGCCAGCAGTTTGAGGTCTTGGGGGCGGGATAATAGAATAGAGCAGTTCTTC. Translation gives CASSLRSWGRDNRIEQFF.

This clone was recorded at least ten times. The J gene is TRBJ2-5, the V gene TRBV4-2, with 14 bases aligning to TRBD2. The CDR3 contains 16 residues. Germline lookup yields CDR1 LGHNA and CDR2 YNFKEQ. Germline trimming cut 4 bases from V and 4 bases from J; bases unmatched to any gene: 5. The DNA for the CDR3 is TGTGCCAGCAGCCTAGGACTAGCGGGAGGAAGAGAGACCCAGTACTTC. This sequence encodes CASSLGLAGGRETQYF.

The chain carries TRBV5-5 and TRBJ2-7, with 7 bases matching TRBD2. The V and J ends lost 3 bases and 2 bases, in that order; junction bases with no gene match: 11. The germline gives CDR1 SGHKS, CDR2 YYEKEE (reference sequence). The CDR3 runs to 16 residues. CDR3 amino acids: CASSYGGRGQTYEQYF. The DNA of the CDR3 is TGTGCCAGCAGCTATGGCGGGAGAGGGCAAACCTACGAGCAGTACTTC. Looking up the rest from reference TRBV5-5 and TRBJ2-7 gives the full variable domain: DAGVTQSPTHLIKTRGQQVTLRCSPISGHKSVSWYQQVLGQGPQFIFQYYEKEERGRGNFPDRFSARQFPNYSSELNVNALLLGDSALYLCASSYGGRGQTYEQYFGPGTRLTVT.

This clone was detected many times. This chain uses TRBV30 with TRBJ2-3; the D is unclear. Germline V CDR1 and CDR2: GTSNPN, SVGIG (reference sequence). The CDR3 loop spans 18 amino acids. V was shortened by 3 bases and J by 2 bases, with 24 bases between the two germline ends. CDR3 nucleotide sequence: TGTGCCTGGAGGTTCGGAATACCCCGCGGATCTTACACAGATACGCAGTATTTT. Translating it yields CAWRFGIPRGSYTDTQYF.

This clone was seen many times. Written as DNA, the CDR3 is TGTGCCAGCAGTTTACAGGGGACGAACACTGAAGCTTTCTTT. Its translation: CASSLQGTNTEAFF. The rearrangement joins TRBV7-2 to TRBJ1-1, with TRBD1 matching over 7 bases. V lost 6 bases to trimming and J lost 1 base; unmatched junction nucleotides: 5. CDR1 and CDR2 (germline): SGHTA, FQGNSA. The CDR3 consists of 14 residues.

This chain links TRBV15 with TRBJ1-1; D call uncertain. This CDR3 is built from 13 residues. Per germline, CDR1 LNHNV and CDR2 YYDKDF (reference sequence). V lost 2 bases and J 11 bases, leaving 15 bases between the germline ends. The CDR3, as DNA: TGTGCCACCAGCAGAACCTACGGATGTGAGGCTTTCTTT. Its translation is CATSRTYGCEAFF.

This clone has more than one count but fewer than ten. The chain links TRBV28 to TRBJ1-2, with TRBD1 identical over 7 bases. Per the germline V gene, CDR1 is MDHEN and CDR2 is SYDVKM. Trimming removed 7 bases from V and 0 bases from J; junction bases left unmatched: 8. This CDR3 region has 15 residues. The chain's CDR3 is CASIPQGLPNYGYTF. The CDR3 DNA reads as TGTGCCAGCATTCCACAGGGGCTACCTAACTATGGCTACACCTTC.

This clone was seen ten or more times. The V and J genes are TRBV14 and TRBJ2-7; D call uncertain. CDR3 size: 14 residues. V lost 1 base and J 1 base, leaving 8 bases between the germline ends. The germline V gene encodes CDR1 SGHDN and CDR2 FVKESK. The CDR3 nucleotides read TGTGCCAGCAGCCAAGGGTTACAGTCCTACGAGCAGTACTTC. Translation gives CASSQGLQSYEQYF.

This clone was recorded at least ten times. This sequence joins TRBV5-6 and TRBJ2-5, with a possible D match to TRBD1 (5 bases). The CDR3 contains 14 residues. Trimming took off 0 bases at V and 3 bases at J, with 9 bases between the two ends. The germline V gene encodes CDR1 SGHDT and CDR2 YYEEEE. CDR3 in amino acids: CASSLGTKKETQYF. For the CDR3, the DNA is TGTGCCAGCAGCTTGGGGACAAAGAAAGAGACCCAGTACTTC.

This clone was seen ten or more times. The chain has TRBV28 and TRBJ2-3; 8 positions agree with TRBD2. This CDR3 spans 16 amino acids. The junction had 14 bases not matched to a gene; V was cut back by 7 bases and J by 5 bases. Germline-derived CDR1 and CDR2 are MDHEN and SYDVKM. CDR3 sequence: CASTSWGRAGGDTQYF. The CDR3 nucleotides read TGTGCCAGCACCTCGTGGGGACGGGCGGGAGGAGATACGCAGTATTTT.

This clone was seen at least ten times. The rearrangement links TRBV10-3 to TRBJ1-1, with 8 bases identical to TRBD1. This CDR3 has 16 amino acids. V lost 3 bases and J lost 1; bases outside the gene matches: 7. CDR1 and CDR2 (germline): ENHRY, SYGVKD. This chain's CDR3 is CAISEGQGSQNTEAFF. CDR3 DNA: TGTGCCATCAGTGAAGGACAGGGATCTCAGAACACTGAAGCTTTCTTT.

On this clone itself: The junction departs from germline at one end; a sequencing error may be responsible. The chain carries TRBV14 and TRBJ2-3, with TRBD2 as a possible D gene (5 bases). This CDR3 comprises 16 residues. Germline V gives CDR1 SGHDN, CDR2 FVKESK. The CDR3 region is CASSELAGGGADTQYF. DNA of the CDR3: TGTGCCAGCAGCGAGTTGGCTGGAGGAGGTGCAGATACTCAGTATTTT.

This clone showed up many times. The CDR3 DNA reads as TGTGCCAGCAGCTCTTTCCCGGGACAGGGTTCGGAGGAAAAACTGTTTTTT. Its protein is CASSSFPGQGSEEKLFF. This chain uses TRBV7-8 with TRBJ1-4, with TRBD1 identical over 9 bases. CDR1 is SGHVS, CDR2 FQNEAQ, per germline. The CDR3 has 17 amino acids. V gave up 4 bases and J gave up 8 bases; unmatched junction bases: 14.

There are a few counts of this clone. The chain links TRBV27 to TRBJ2-1; TRBD2 matches at 9 bases. The CDR3 spans 14 residues. The J segment lost 7 bases and the V segment lost 5 bases, leaving 6 bases of the junction unmatched. CDR1 is MNHEY and CDR2 is SMNVEV in the germline V gene (reference sequence). CDR3 loop: CASSTREGRNEQFF. Written as DNA, the CDR3 is TGTGCCAGCAGTACGCGGGAGGGGAGAAATGAGCAGTTCTTC.

The chain employs TRBV15 and TRBJ2-7; 8 nucleotides line up with TRBD1. The CDR3 extends over 15 amino acids. The trim removed 1 base at V and 4 bases at J, leaving 6 bases unmatched. Looked up from germline, CDR1 is LNHNV and CDR2 is YYDKDF (reference sequence). CDR3 sequence: CATSRAGQGQYEQYF. CDR3 coding DNA: TGTGCCACCAGCAGAGCCGGACAGGGTCAATACGAGCAGTACTTC.